The next 21 T cell receptor beta chains were all read from a single sample in a study of T cell responses to AZD1222 COVID-19 vaccine. Only in-frame clones appear in the TCRdb table, and some are missing; sequencing was by immunoSEQ multiplex PCR. The sample holds around 180,000 clones, around 86% seen once. The sequenced sample was peripheral blood, obtained on day 0 of MenACWY control vaccination. The receptors come from an adult in good health.

This chain connects TRBV9 to TRBJ1-3; D is possibly TRBD1 (6 bases). V lost 3 bases and J lost 0, with 10 bases in between. Germline assignment: CDR1 SGDLS and CDR2 YYNGEE. The CDR3 has 15 residues. The DNA of the CDR3 is TGTGCCAGCAGCGGACAGGTTCCCTCTGGAAACACCATATATTTT. Its protein is CASSGQVPSGNTIYF.

The rearrangement uses TRBV5-6 and TRBJ2-7, with TRBD2 matching 7 bases. Losses at the gene ends were 5 bases for V and 5 bases for J; bases not matched to a gene: 13. The CDR3 has 15 residues. Germline CDR1 is SGHDT and CDR2 is YYEEEE. CDR3 sequence reads: CASSIRAGLVNEQYF. The CDR3 nucleotides read TGTGCCAGCAGTATCAGAGCCGGACTAGTTAACGAGCAGTACTTC.

Only one count was recorded for this clone. The chain recombines TRBV7-6 with TRBJ1-4; D is perhaps TRBD1 (5 bases). Trimming removed 0 bases at V and 12 bases at J, with 11 bases between. Germline V CDR1 and CDR2: SGHVS, FNYEAQ. The CDR3 spans 13 residues. The CDR3 region is CASSLAPGGELFF. The CDR3 DNA sequence: TGTGCCAGCAGCTTAGCGCCGGGGGGGGAACTGTTTTTT.

The chain is built from TRBV15 and TRBJ2-1; D is unresolved. V dropped 5 bases and J dropped 1 base, with 9 bases sitting between them. The CDR3 spans 14 residues. The germline V gene has CDR1 LNHNV and CDR2 YYDKDF (reference sequence). CDR3 loop: CATSGSASYNEQFF. In nucleotides, the CDR3 is TGTGCCACCAGCGGGTCGGCGTCCTACAATGAGCAGTTCTTC.

V and J are TRBV7-2 and TRBJ1-2; 7 bases are a match to TRBD1. This CDR3 has 14 residues. With V trimmed by 4 bases and J by 6 bases, 8 bases remained unmatched. Germline loops: CDR1 SGHTA, CDR2 FQGNSA. This chain's CDR3 is CASSYTGTADGYTF. Written as DNA, the CDR3 is TGTGCCAGCAGCTACACCGGGACAGCTGATGGCTACACCTTC.

A single count supports this clone. V is TRBV10-3 and J is TRBJ2-3; D might be TRBD2 (7 bases). Germline assignment: CDR1 ENHRY and CDR2 SYGVKD. V lost 6 bases and J lost 4, with 17 bases in between. This CDR3 spans 15 amino acids. CDR3 protein: CAIRGGGSSSDTQYF. The CDR3 DNA follows: TGTGCCATCAGGGGAGGGGGGAGTTCCTCAGATACGCAGTATTTT.

The rearrangement links TRBV10-3 to TRBJ2-7; D is ambiguous. The V end was cut by 8 bases, the J end by 3 bases, with 14 bases between. Germline lookup yields CDR1 ENHRY and CDR2 SYGVKD. The CDR3 extends over 13 amino acids. CDR3 nucleotide sequence: TGTGCCATCGCTCAGCTTTCGGTCTACGAGCAGTACTTC. It translates to CAIAQLSVYEQYF.

The CDR3 is CATTVRDGDEAFF. CDR3 sequence (DNA): TGTGCCACCACAGTCCGGGACGGCGATGAAGCTTTCTTT. The chain recombines TRBV18 with TRBJ1-1; tentatively, D is TRBD1 (5 bases). With 10 bases removed from V and 7 bases from J, the gap between germline ends came to 19 bases. The CDR3 sequence is 13 residues long. CDR1 and CDR2 (germline): KGHSH, LQKENI.

V is TRBV5-1 and J is TRBJ2-7; 13 nucleotides agree with TRBD2. The CDR3 extends over 15 amino acids. Germline-derived CDR1 and CDR2 are SGHRS and YFSETQ. The V and J ends lost 0 bases and 6 bases, in that order; junction bases with no gene match: 3. CDR3 in amino acids: CASSLGLAGGGEQYF. CDR3 sequence (DNA): TGCGCCAGCAGCTTGGGACTAGCGGGAGGCGGCGAGCAGTACTTC.

V and J are TRBV2 and TRBJ1-2; D might be TRBD1 (5 bases). This CDR3 has 14 residues. Germline CDR1 SNHLY, CDR2 FYNNEI. The V and J ends lost 6 bases and 6 bases respectively, with 17 bases between them. CDR3 residues: CASSPTPQGNGYTF. The CDR3 coding sequence is TGTGCCAGCAGCCCTACACCTCAGGGAAATGGCTACACCTTC.

The chain combines TRBV7-8 with TRBJ1-5, with a weak D call TRBD1 (6 bases). Germline CDR1 reads SGHVS; CDR2 reads FQNEAQ. V lost 4 bases and J lost 0, with 13 bases in between. CDR3 length: 16 residues. This CDR3 is CASSSPGQLSNQPQHF. The CDR3, as DNA: TGTGCCAGCAGCTCGCCAGGACAGCTTAGCAATCAGCCCCAGCATTTT. The entire variable domain, with the rest obtained from reference TRBV7-8 and TRBJ1-5, is as follows: GAGVSQSPRYKVAKRGQDVALRCDPISGHVSLFWYQQALGQGPEFLTYFQNEAQLDKSGLPSDRFFAERPEGSVSTLKIQRTQQEDSAVYLCASSSPGQLSNQPQHFGDGTRLSIL.

The rearrangement links TRBV28 to TRBJ1-5; no firm D call. In germline, CDR1 is MDHEN, CDR2 SYDVKM. This CDR3 contains 13 residues. Trimming took 6 bases from V and 1 from J, leaving 7 bases between them. The CDR3 nucleotides are TGTGCCAGCAGGTTTGGAAGCAATCAGCCCCAGCATTTT. The encoded protein is CASRFGSNQPQHF.

This clone was counted a single time. The rearrangement links TRBV18 to TRBJ1-4; D is possibly TRBD1 (5 bases). CDR3 length: 15 amino acids. Germline V CDR1 and CDR2: KGHSH, LQKENI. The ends were cut back, 3 bases at V and 7 bases at J, with 15 bases in the middle. In nucleotides, the CDR3 is TGTGCCAGCTCACCGGCTCAGGGTCGGGGTGAAAAACTGTTTTTT. This sequence encodes CASSPAQGRGEKLFF.

The count of this clone is one. V and J are TRBV10-2 and TRBJ2-5; 16 bases are shared with TRBD2. The CDR3 covers 15 residues. The ends lost 6 bases at V and 5 bases at J; junction bases unmatched: 3. Germline CDR1 and CDR2: WSHSY and SAAADI. CDR3 sequence: CASRGTSGGVETQYF. The CDR3 coding sequence is TGCGCCAGCAGGGGGACTAGCGGGGGGGTCGAGACCCAGTACTTC.

The CDR3 nucleotides read TGTGCCGGAAATAGGGGGCACGGAGTCACCATATATTTT. This codes for CAGNRGHGVTIYF. V and J are TRBV30 and TRBJ1-3; 7 bases map to TRBD1. Per germline, CDR1 GTSNPN and CDR2 SVGIG (reference sequence). The CDR3 consists of 13 residues. Unmatched junction bases numbered 13, after V lost 8 bases and J lost 9 bases.

This clone was seen a single time. The chain combines TRBV5-6 with TRBJ2-3; TRBD2 aligns across 7 bases. The germline CDR1 and CDR2 sequences are SGHDT and YYEEEE. The CDR3 sequence is 16 residues long. V lost 5 bases and J lost 4; bases outside the gene matches: 13. The CDR3 nucleotides read TGTGCCAGCAGGGGAATCAGCGCGGGAGATTCAGATACGCAGTATTTT. This codes for CASRGISAGDSDTQYF.

This chain connects TRBV5-4 to TRBJ1-4; D is unclear. This CDR3 spans 15 amino acids. Germline-derived CDR1 and CDR2 are SGHNT and YYREEE (reference sequence). Between the trimmed V and J ends, which lost 1 base and 3 bases, there was a span of 10 bases. This chain's CDR3 is CASSLMGPANEKLFF. CDR3 sequence (DNA): TGTGCCAGCAGCTTGATGGGCCCGGCTAATGAAAAACTGTTTTTT. The whole variable domain, filled in from reference TRBV5-4 and TRBJ1-4, reads ETGVTQSPTHLIKTRGQQVTLRCSSQSGHNTVSWYQQALGQGPQFIFQYYREEENGRGNFPPRFSGLQFPNYSSELNVNALELDDSALYLCASSLMGPANEKLFFGSGTQLSVL.

V and J are TRBV6-5 and TRBJ2-2; no reliable D call. The CDR3 consists of 14 residues. V lost 7 bases and J 4 bases, leaving 13 bases between the germline ends. Germline V gene data show CDR1 as MNHEY and CDR2 as SVGAGI. The chain's CDR3 is CASIRGHGTGELFF. The CDR3 DNA reads as TGTGCCAGCATACGTGGGCACGGCACCGGGGAGCTGTTTTTT.

The chain couples TRBV18 to TRBJ2-7; the D gene could be TRBD1 or TRBD2 (5 bases each). CDR3 length: 14 amino acids. V was trimmed by 5 bases and J by 3 bases, leaving 14 bases between them. Germline V CDR1 and CDR2: KGHSH, LQKENI. Written as DNA, the CDR3 is TGTGCCAGCTCATTCGTAGAGGGGAACTACGAGCAGTACTTC. This translates into CASSFVEGNYEQYF.

This sequence joins TRBV28 and TRBJ1-2, with 7 nucleotides matching TRBD1. CDR1 MDHEN and CDR2 SYDVKM come from the germline V gene. V shed 2 bases and J 4 bases; nucleotides not matched to a gene: 7. This CDR3 is built from 15 residues. The CDR3 here is CASSLGGQFSYGYTF. CDR3 DNA sequence: TGTGCCAGCAGTTTAGGGGGACAGTTTAGCTATGGCTACACCTTC.

This chain joins TRBV2 and TRBJ1-2, with D unclear. CDR1 is SNHLY and CDR2 is FYNNEI in the germline V gene. The CDR3 contains 13 residues. Trimming left V 7 bases short and J 2 bases short, with 11 bases between. CDR3 sequence (DNA): TGTGCCAGCATCAACAGTGAAAACTATGGCTACACCTTC. It codes for CASINSENYGYTF.